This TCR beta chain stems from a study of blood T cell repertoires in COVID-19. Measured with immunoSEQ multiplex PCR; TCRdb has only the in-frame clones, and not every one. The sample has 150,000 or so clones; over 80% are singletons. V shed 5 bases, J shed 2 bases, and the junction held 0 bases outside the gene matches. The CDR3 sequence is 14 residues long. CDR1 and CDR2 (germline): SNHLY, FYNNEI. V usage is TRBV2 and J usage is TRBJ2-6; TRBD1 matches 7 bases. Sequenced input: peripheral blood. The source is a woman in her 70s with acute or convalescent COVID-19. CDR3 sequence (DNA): TGTGCCAGCAGTAGGGGGCCTGGGGCCAACGTCCTGACTTTC. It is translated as CASSRGPGANVLTF. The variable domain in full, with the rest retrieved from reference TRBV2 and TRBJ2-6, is EPEVTQTPSHQVTQMGQEVILRCVPISNHLYFYWYRQILGQKVEFLVSFYNNEISEKSEIFDDQFSVERPDGSNFTLKIRSTKLEDSAMYFCASSRGPGANVLTFGAGSRLTVL.